This T cell receptor (beta chain) originates from a study of vaccination and CD4 T cells after COVID-19. The overall study: Two doses of either BNT162b2 or mRNA-1273 vaccine went to participants.

Remarks on this clonotype: Its antigen remains unidentified.

CDR3 length: 16 amino acids. The germline V gene encodes CDR1 SGHRS and CDR2 YFSETQ. Trimming cost V 0 bases and J 2 bases, with 11 bases left between them. The Oncomine TCR Beta short-read assay generated sequence data from the DNA of cultured CD4+ T cells. TCRdb re-analysed the PCR reads in MiXCR, keeping a single row per CDR3 protein. Of 15,000 or so distinct CDR3 sequences in the sample, about two fifths were seen once. Regarding treatment: approximately 10-day PBMC culture with coronavirus spike peptide pools or control peptides (ViraFEST assay). This receptor was obtained from a human donor who had recovered from COVID-19. Sequenced material: CD4+ T cells from blood, cultured in vitro. V gene TRBV5-1 combines with J gene TRBJ2-2; D not resolved. CDR3 protein: CASSLVVNLNTGELFF. CDR3 DNA: TGCGCCAGCAGCTTGGTGGTGAATCTTAACACCGGGGAGCTGTTTTTT.